This T cell receptor (beta chain) stems from a study of shared T cell receptors in the human thymus. CDR3 size: 18 residues. After removal of 0 bases from V and 4 bases from J, the junction contained 9 bases not matched to a gene. From germline, CDR1 is LNHNV and CDR2 YYDKDF (reference sequence). Libraries were prepared by immunoSEQ multiplex PCR; TCRdb keeps only in-frame clonotypes and omits some of them. Of about 660,000 clones listed, roughly 88% are singletons. A further study also used this sample, focusing on human thymus T cells. Turning to that study: Gene usage (both V and J) appeared biased in thymic and blood repertoires. Related research has reported that thymic repertoires overlap highly among unrelated individuals.

The J gene is TRBJ2-1, the V gene TRBV15; 10 bases match TRBD2. Material for sequencing was thymocytes. The sequence derives from a boy in the first two years of life with a congenital heart defect. This chain's CDR3 is CATSRDRSTSGCYNEQFF. CDR3 coding DNA: TGTGCCACCAGCAGAGATCGTTCGACTAGCGGGTGTTACAATGAGCAGTTCTTC.